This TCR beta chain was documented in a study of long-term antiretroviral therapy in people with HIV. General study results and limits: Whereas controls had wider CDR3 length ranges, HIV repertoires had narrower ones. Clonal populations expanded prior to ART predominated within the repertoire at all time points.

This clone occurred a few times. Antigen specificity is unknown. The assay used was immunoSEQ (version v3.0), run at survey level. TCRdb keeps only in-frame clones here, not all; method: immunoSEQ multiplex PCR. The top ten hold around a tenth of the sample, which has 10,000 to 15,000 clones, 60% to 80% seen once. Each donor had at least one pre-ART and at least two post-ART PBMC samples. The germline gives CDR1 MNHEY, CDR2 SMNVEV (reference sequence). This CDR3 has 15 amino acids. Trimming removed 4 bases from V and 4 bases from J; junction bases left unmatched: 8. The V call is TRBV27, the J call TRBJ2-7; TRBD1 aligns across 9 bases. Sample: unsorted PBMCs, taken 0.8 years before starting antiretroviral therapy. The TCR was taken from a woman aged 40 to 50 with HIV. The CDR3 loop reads CASSSPQGAGYEQYF. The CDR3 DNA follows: TGTGCCAGCAGTTCTCCACAGGGGGCCGGGTACGAGCAGTACTTC.